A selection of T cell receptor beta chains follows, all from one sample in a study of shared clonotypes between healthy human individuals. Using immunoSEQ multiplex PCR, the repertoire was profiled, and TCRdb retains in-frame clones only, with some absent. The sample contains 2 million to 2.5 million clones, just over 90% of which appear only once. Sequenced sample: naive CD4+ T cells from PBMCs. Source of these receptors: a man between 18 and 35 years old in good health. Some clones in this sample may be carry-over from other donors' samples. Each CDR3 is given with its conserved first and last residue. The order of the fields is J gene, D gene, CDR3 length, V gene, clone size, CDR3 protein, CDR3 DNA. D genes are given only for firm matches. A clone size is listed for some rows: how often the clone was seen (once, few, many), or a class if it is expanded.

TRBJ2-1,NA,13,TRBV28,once,CASVTATYNEQFF,TGTGCCAGCGTCACCGCTACCTACAATGAGCAGTTCTTC
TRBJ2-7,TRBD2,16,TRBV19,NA,CASSSLAGGISYEQYF,TGTGCCAGTAGTTCATTAGCGGGAGGGATCTCCTACGAGCAGTACTTC
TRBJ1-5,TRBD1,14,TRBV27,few,CASRLTGGNQPQHF,TGTGCCAGCAGACTGACAGGGGGCAATCAGCCCCAGCATTTT
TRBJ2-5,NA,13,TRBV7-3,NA,CASSYRGEETQYF,TGTGCCAGCAGCTACCGAGGGGAAGAGACCCAGTACTTC
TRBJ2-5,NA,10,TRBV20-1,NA,CSASYGTQYF,TGCAGTGCTAGCTACGGGACCCAGTACTTC
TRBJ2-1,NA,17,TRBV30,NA,CAWSVVGQTRSYNEQFF,TGTGCCTGGAGTGTCGTTGGGCAGACACGAAGTTACAATGAGCAGTTCTTC
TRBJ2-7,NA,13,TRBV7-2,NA,CASSQDRSYEQYF,TGTGCCAGCAGCCAAGACCGGTCCTACGAGCAGTACTTC
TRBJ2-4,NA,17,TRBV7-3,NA,CASSLRGAGLAKNIQYF,TGTGCCAGCAGCTTAAGAGGTGCGGGCCTAGCCAAAAACATTCAGTACTTC
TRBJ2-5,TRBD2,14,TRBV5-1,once,CASSSGLGQETQYF,TGCGCCAGCAGCTCAGGACTAGGACAAGAGACCCAGTACTTC
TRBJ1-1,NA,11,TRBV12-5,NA,CASGPRSEAFF,TGTGCTAGTGGTCCCCGATCTGAAGCTTTCTTT